This T cell receptor beta chain was captured by sequencing in a study of a mutant IDH1 vaccine in newly diagnosed glioma. TCRdb's copy holds only in-frame clones and misses some; the assay was immunoSEQ multiplex PCR. There are about 50,000 clones in the sample; about 86% occur only once, and over 7% lies in the top ten. Whole-study findings and limits: Across multiple MHC alleles, over 90% of patients had vaccine-induced responses.

Germline V gene data show CDR1 as SGHNT and CDR2 as YYREEE (reference sequence). Trimming removed 4 bases from V and 0 bases from J; junction bases left unmatched: 6. There are 16 residues in the CDR3. Time point: week 5, during vaccination. In every dose of vaccine, 300 ug of mutant IDH1 20-mer peptide was given alongside topical imiquimod. In the case of this clone: What it recognizes is unknown.

The J gene is TRBJ1-3, the V gene TRBV5-4; 8 nucleotides align to TRBD1. This specimen consisted of PBMCs, obtained from a glioma patient whose treatment included an IDH1 peptide vaccine. This TCR was recovered from a woman in her forties or fifties with glioma. As DNA, the CDR3 is TGTGCCAGCAGCCTACCAGGGGGCCCCTCTGGAAACACCATATATTTT. It specifies CASSLPGGPSGNTIYF. The full variable domain, rest sourced from reference TRBV5-4 and TRBJ1-3, is ETGVTQSPTHLIKTRGQQVTLRCSSQSGHNTVSWYQQALGQGPQFIFQYYREEENGRGNFPPRFSGLQFPNYSSELNVNALELDDSALYLCASSLPGGPSGNTIYFGEGSWLTVV.